This T cell receptor beta chain was sequenced during a study of T cell responses to AZD1222 COVID-19 vaccine. The repertoire was sequenced with immunoSEQ multiplex PCR; TCRdb's copy has only in-frame clones and lacks some. The table lists 90,000 to 100,000 clones, roughly 88% of them singletons. Study-wide results and limits: As reported, nearly half of all spike-specific TCRs target variant regions that are unmutated.

As regards this clone: Its antigen remains unknown.

This CDR3 is built from 14 residues. Looked up from germline, CDR1 is SGHAT and CDR2 is FQNNGV. V shed 1 base, J shed 7 bases, and the junction held 5 bases outside the gene matches. Here the sequenced sample was peripheral blood, taken 28 days after the second AZD1222 dose. The receptor was isolated from an adult who received the AZD1222 COVID-19 vaccine. The chain uses TRBV11-2 and TRBJ1-2, with 8 bases fitting TRBD1. The CDR3 nucleotides are TGTGCCAGCAGCTTAGGCCAGGGGGCCTCTGGCTACACCTTC. Translating it yields CASSLGQGASGYTF.